Listed here are 24 T cell receptor beta chains from one sample, sequenced in a study of early T cells in non-severe SARS-CoV-2 infection. TCRdb reprocessed the 5' RACE reads with MiXCR, giving one entry per CDR3 protein. The table shows 83,000 or so distinct CDR3 sequences, with 10% occurring only once. This specimen was whole blood, taken at baseline. The receptor set was obtained from an adult who was a healthcare worker with PCR-confirmed SARS-CoV-2 infection or an uninfected control (not recorded which).

The rearrangement links TRBV4-1 to TRBJ2-1, with D perhaps TRBD1 (6 bases). There are 14 residues in the CDR3. The ends were cut back, 4 bases at V and 0 bases at J, with 7 bases in the middle. CDR1 and CDR2 from the germline V gene are MGHRA and YSYEKL. The CDR3 region has the DNA TGCGCCAGCAGCCGGGACACCTCCTACAATGAGCAGTTCTTC. Encoded protein: CASSRDTSYNEQFF.

This sequence joins TRBV4-1 and TRBJ2-4, with TRBD2 matching over 13 bases. This CDR3 contains 23 residues. V was pared by 1 base and J by 1 base, with 19 bases of the junction left unmatched. The germline CDR1 and CDR2 sequences are MGHRA and YSYEKL. CDR3 coding DNA: TGCGCCAGCAGCCAAGCTGGACTAGCGGGAGCGGCGTTCCTCTCTTCGGCCAAAAACATTCAGTACTTC. As protein: CASSQAGLAGAAFLSSAKNIQYF.

The table lists this clonotype with many counts. The chain employs TRBV10-3 and TRBJ2-7, with 9 bases aligning to TRBD1. This CDR3 is built from 15 residues. Germline V gene lookup returns CDR1 ENHRY and CDR2 SYGVKD. V dropped 5 bases and J dropped 4; count of bases not matched to a gene: 9. The CDR3 region is CAISPEDRGLYEQYF. CDR3 coding DNA: TGTGCCATCAGTCCCGAGGACAGGGGACTTTACGAGCAGTACTTC.

The rearrangement links TRBV5-1 to TRBJ2-7, with 9 positions matching TRBD2. CDR3 size: 19 residues. CDR1 SGHRS and CDR2 YFSETQ come from the germline V gene. Germline trimming cut 6 bases from V and 2 bases from J; bases unmatched to any gene: 21. CDR3 nucleotides: TGCGCCAGCAACAAAAAGGGACTAGCATCAACTGGGGTGACCTACGAGCAGTACTTC. This codes for CASNKKGLASTGVTYEQYF.

This clonotype came up a few times. The chain has TRBV30 and TRBJ2-3, with TRBD2 matching 9 bases. This CDR3 comprises 15 residues. J was trimmed by 0 bases and V by 5 bases; bases with no gene match: 6. CDR1 GTSNPN and CDR2 SVGIG come from the germline V gene (reference sequence). CDR3 DNA sequence: TGTGCCTGGGATAGCGGGAGAGTTAGCACAGATACGCAGTATTTT. It is translated as CAWDSGRVSTDTQYF.

The chain recombines TRBV9 with TRBJ2-1, with a possible D match to TRBD2 (6 bases). Trimming shortened V by 4 bases and J by 5 bases, and 16 bases separated the two germline ends. This CDR3 spans 15 amino acids. Germline assignment: CDR1 SGDLS and CDR2 YYNGEE. CDR3 nucleotide sequence: TGTGCCAGCAGCTCCGGGCGGACTAAAAACAATGAGCAGTTCTTC. Protein: CASSSGRTKNNEQFF.

This clonotype was counted only a few times. The V and J genes are TRBV27 and TRBJ2-7; 7 nucleotides agree with TRBD2. Germline values: CDR1 MNHEY, CDR2 SMNVEV (reference sequence). This CDR3 is built from 16 residues. V dropped 6 bases and J dropped 1; count of bases not matched to a gene: 12. CDR3 sequence: CASRPARLASSYEQYF. In DNA form, the CDR3 reads TGTGCCAGCAGGCCGGCCCGACTAGCTTCGTCCTACGAGCAGTACTTC.

This clonotype was found a few times. V gene TRBV4-1 combines with J gene TRBJ2-3, with TRBD2 matching over 11 bases. With 3 bases clipped from V and 6 bases from J, the junction kept 14 bases outside the gene matches. CDR1 and CDR2 (germline): MGHRA, YSYEKL. The length of the CDR3 is 18 residues. CDR3 loop: CASSQSPAPASGGDTQYF. DNA of the CDR3: TGCGCCAGCAGCCAGTCCCCAGCTCCTGCTAGCGGGGGGGATACGCAGTATTTT.

This clonotype was seen more than once but under ten times. V is TRBV12-3 or TRBV12-4 and J is TRBJ2-7; 8 bases match TRBD2. This CDR3 has 18 residues. V shed 6 bases, J shed 2 bases, and the junction held 18 bases outside the gene matches. CDR3 sequence reads: CASSPFSSLTSETYEQYF. CDR3 DNA sequence: TGTGCCAGCAGCCCTTTCTCATCGTTGACTAGCGAGACCTACGAGCAGTACTTC.

This clonotype has more than one count but fewer than ten. V and J are TRBV12-3 or TRBV12-4 and TRBJ1-5; possible D gene TRBD1, 6 bases. There are 15 residues in the CDR3. Deletions cut 7 bases from V and 4 bases from J, with 17 bases between. Here the CDR3 DNA reads TGTGCCAGCACCCAAGGGGGGGGTGAAAATCAGCCCCAGCATTTT. Its protein is CASTQGGGENQPQHF.

The chain has TRBV6-1 and TRBJ2-1, with 14 bases fitting TRBD2. The J segment lost 6 bases and the V segment lost 4 bases, leaving 2 bases of the junction unmatched. The CDR3 length is 15 residues. Germline CDR1 is MNHNS and CDR2 is SASEGT. CDR3 sequence reads: CASSGGTSGGNEQFF. For the CDR3, the DNA is TGTGCCAGCAGTGGCGGGACTAGCGGGGGCAATGAGCAGTTCTTC.

This clonotype has a handful of counts. This chain joins TRBV6-1 and TRBJ2-7; 13 bases agree with TRBD2. This CDR3 spans 15 amino acids. After removal of 5 bases from V and 0 bases from J, the junction contained 1 base not matched to a gene. Looked up from germline, CDR1 is MNHNS and CDR2 is SASEGT. CDR3 in amino acids: CASSRTSGSSYEQYF. In DNA, the CDR3 is TGTGCCAGCAGTCGGACTAGCGGGAGCTCCTACGAGCAGTACTTC.

This chain links TRBV6-1 with TRBJ2-4; D is uncertain. The CDR3 is 16 residues long. Germline loops: CDR1 MNHNS, CDR2 SASEGT. Between the trimmed V and J ends, which lost 1 base and 1 base, there was a span of 11 bases. The chain's CDR3 is CASSEEDAGAKNIQYF. CDR3 sequence (DNA): TGTGCCAGCAGTGAAGAGGATGCCGGGGCCAAAAACATTCAGTACTTC.

This clonotype has a handful of counts. The rearrangement links TRBV5-1 to TRBJ2-3, with a possible D match to TRBD2 (6 bases). The germline V gene encodes CDR1 SGHRS and CDR2 YFSETQ. This CDR3 comprises 14 residues. The V and J ends lost 5 bases and 2 bases respectively, with 12 bases between them. The CDR3 sequence: CASRRESFTDTQYF. The DNA for the CDR3 is TGCGCCAGCAGACGGGAGAGCTTCACAGATACGCAGTATTTT.

This clonotype was observed at least ten times. The chain has TRBV9 and TRBJ2-1; 9 bases are a match to TRBD2. CDR3 length: 15 amino acids. With 3 bases clipped from V and 3 bases from J, the junction kept 4 bases outside the gene matches. Germline V gene data show CDR1 as SGDLS and CDR2 as YYNGEE. The CDR3 loop is CASSDSGRDYNEQFF. The CDR3 DNA reads TGTGCCAGCAGCGATAGCGGGAGAGACTACAATGAGCAGTTCTTC.

The genes are TRBV6-4 and TRBJ2-7; D perhaps matches TRBD2 (5 bases). There are 14 residues in the CDR3. Looked up from germline, CDR1 is MRHNA and CDR2 is SNTAGT. With 7 bases removed from V and 2 bases from J, the gap between germline ends came to 15 bases. CDR3 nucleotides: TGTGCCAGCACGGAGGAGGTCTTGCCCTACGAGCAGTACTTC. This gives the protein CASTEEVLPYEQYF.

This clonotype has more than one count but fewer than ten. The chain recombines TRBV2 with TRBJ1-1; D gene ambiguous. The CDR3 is made up of 17 amino acids. The V end was cut by 3 bases, the J end by 0 bases, with 17 bases between. Germline V lookup: CDR1 SNHLY, CDR2 FYNNEI. DNA for the CDR3: TGTGCCAGCAGTGAGGGCCCCACCTCGGTAATGAACACTGAAGCTTTCTTT. Amino acid sequence: CASSEGPTSVMNTEAFF. Drawing the rest from reference TRBV2 and TRBJ1-1, the complete variable domain is EPEVTQTPSHQVTQMGQEVILRCVPISNHLYFYWYRQILGQKVEFLVSFYNNEISEKSEIFDDQFSVERPDGSNFTLKIRSTKLEDSAMYFCASSEGPTSVMNTEAFFGQGTRLTVV.

This clonotype was recorded many times. The CDR3 loop is CASSPQTPGTDTQYF. DNA of the CDR3: TGTGCCAGCTCACCCCAGACACCAGGCACAGATACGCAGTATTTT. This sequence joins TRBV18 and TRBJ2-3; no clear D gene. The CDR3 sequence is 15 residues long. Germline V lookup: CDR1 KGHSH, CDR2 LQKENI. V lost 3 bases, J lost 1 base, and 11 bases lay in between.

This clonotype has only a few counts. The chain employs TRBV20-1 and TRBJ2-7; 10 bases agree with TRBD2. This CDR3 comprises 15 residues. Germline CDR1 and CDR2: DFQATT and SNEGSKA (reference sequence). With V trimmed by 3 bases and J by 0 bases, 5 bases remained unmatched. This CDR3 is CSASPSSGSSYEQYF. The CDR3 region has the DNA TGCAGTGCTAGTCCGTCTAGCGGGAGCTCCTACGAGCAGTACTTC.

The V gene is TRBV7-8, the J gene TRBJ2-7, with D unresolved. The germline V gene has CDR1 SGHVS and CDR2 FQNEAQ. The CDR3 length is 11 residues. V was pared by 2 bases and J by 9 bases, with 8 bases between. As DNA, the CDR3 is TGTGCCAGCAGCTTATCGGATCGGCAGTACTTC. Residues: CASSLSDRQYF.

There are a few counts of this clonotype. The J gene is TRBJ2-7, the V gene TRBV20-1, with D possibly TRBD1 on 6 matching bases. In germline, CDR1 is DFQATT, CDR2 SNEGSKA (reference sequence). V was shortened by 5 bases and J by 3 bases, with 17 bases between the two germline ends. This CDR3 spans 14 amino acids. CDR3 sequence reads: CSAATGTIRYEQYF. The CDR3 DNA sequence: TGCAGTGCTGCCACCGGGACAATTCGCTACGAGCAGTACTTC.

This clonotype came up a few times. V usage is TRBV27 and J usage is TRBJ2-7; D remains unclear. The V gene lost 1 base and the J gene lost 4 bases, with 23 bases spanning the gap. Germline lookup yields CDR1 MNHEY and CDR2 SMNVEV (reference sequence). The CDR3 length is 18 residues. CDR3 region: CASSLFAPSRRYPYEQYF. Here the CDR3 DNA reads TGTGCCAGCAGTTTATTTGCGCCCTCGCGGAGATACCCTTACGAGCAGTACTTC.

The CDR3 sequence: CASSQDQSWKGQFF. In DNA, the CDR3 is TGCGCCAGCAGCCAAGATCAAAGTTGGAAGGGGCAGTTCTTC. The chain combines TRBV4-1 with TRBJ2-1, with unresolved D. This CDR3 is 14 amino acids long. V was shortened by 0 bases and J by 12 bases, with 15 bases between the two germline ends. Germline V gene sequence: CDR1 MGHRA, CDR2 YSYEKL.

This chain connects TRBV9 to TRBJ2-3, with TRBD2 as a possible D gene (6 bases). From germline, CDR1 is SGDLS and CDR2 YYNGEE. The CDR3 is 14 amino acids. Trimming cost V 2 bases and J 6 bases, with 13 bases left between them. CDR3 bases: TGTGCCAGCAGCGTTTCGCGGGGCGCGGATACGCAGTATTTT. Translating gives CASSVSRGADTQYF. Supplemented by reference TRBV9 and TRBJ2-3, the full variable domain reads DSGVTQTPKHLITATGQRVTLRCSPRSGDLSVYWYQQSLDQGLQFLIQYYNGEERAKGNILERFSAQQFPDLHSELNLSSLELGDSALYFCASSVSRGADTQYFGPGTRLTVL.